One sample yielded the 26 T cell receptor beta chains listed below, sequenced in a study of T cells after yellow fever vaccination. One entry per CDR3 protein results from TCRdb running MiXCR on the 5' RACE reads. The profile covers 40,000 to 50,000 distinct CDR3 sequences, with 5.5% to 7.5% appearing a single time and roughly 10% taken by the ten largest. Sequenced material: PBMCs, either bulk or a sorted T-cell subset (CD4+, CD8+, memory, or dextramer-sorted; not recorded which), taken 45 days after the yellow fever booster vaccination. These receptors were collected from a man aged 25 to 40 who received the YFV17D yellow fever vaccine.

This clonotype was found a few times. CDR3 residues: CASSSSPSGANVLTF. CDR3 DNA: TGTGCCAGCAGCTCCAGTCCGTCTGGGGCCAACGTCCTGACTTTC. J is TRBJ2-6 and V is TRBV6-1, with no clear D. Per germline, CDR1 MNHNS and CDR2 SASEGT. V gave up 6 bases and J gave up 1 base, with 10 bases separating them. CDR3 length: 15 residues.

The table lists this clonotype with many counts. The genes are TRBV4-3 and TRBJ2-1; D uncertain. V was cut by 0 bases and J by 8 bases, with 14 bases left in between. The germline CDR1 and CDR2 sequences are LGHNA and YSLEER. This CDR3 comprises 15 residues. CDR3: CASSQESVFAYEQFF. In nucleotides, the CDR3 is TGCGCCAGCAGCCAAGAATCCGTCTTTGCTTATGAGCAGTTCTTC.

The chain carries TRBV7-2 and TRBJ2-7, with D perhaps given as TRBD1 or TRBD2 (6 bases each). From germline, CDR1 is SGHTA and CDR2 FQGNSA. The CDR3 spans 14 residues. V dropped 2 bases and J dropped 6 bases, with 14 bases sitting between them. The CDR3 nucleotides are TGTGCCAGCAGCTTAACGGGGGCAGATTCCGAGCAGTACTTC. As protein: CASSLTGADSEQYF. Filled out from reference TRBV7-2 and TRBJ2-7, the complete variable domain reads GAGVSQSPSNKVTEKGKDVELRCDPISGHTALYWYRQSLGQGLEFLIYFQGNSAPDKSGLPSDRFSAERTGGSVSTLTIQRTQQEDSAVYLCASSLTGADSEQYFGPGTRLTVT.

The table lists this clonotype with many counts. CDR3 DNA: TGTGCCAGTAGTGGGACTAGCGGACCCTTCTCCTACAATGAGCAGTTCTTC. Protein sequence: CASSGTSGPFSYNEQFF. The chain carries TRBV19 and TRBJ2-1, with TRBD2 matching over 11 bases. The length of the CDR3 is 17 residues. CDR1 and CDR2 (germline): LNHDA, SQIVND (reference sequence). Unmatched junction bases numbered 6, after V lost 5 bases and J lost 0 bases.

This clonotype was counted between two and nine times. This chain joins TRBV7-3 and TRBJ2-1; possible D gene TRBD2, 5 bases. V was shortened by 1 base and J by 6 bases, with 7 bases between the two germline ends. The CDR3 is 13 amino acids. The germline CDR1 and CDR2 sequences are SGHTA and FQGTGA. This CDR3 reads CASSLNSANEQFF. The DNA for the CDR3 is TGTGCCAGCAGCTTAAATAGCGCCAATGAGCAGTTCTTC.

This clonotype came up many times. V is TRBV10-3 and J is TRBJ1-2, with D unclear. This CDR3 comprises 15 residues. Looked up from germline, CDR1 is ENHRY and CDR2 is SYGVKD. Deletions cut 7 bases from V and 2 bases from J, with 17 bases between. CDR3 bases: TGTGCCATCACATCGTTCGCGCAGGCGAACTATGGCTACACCTTC. Protein product: CAITSFAQANYGYTF.

This clonotype was found many times. The chain has TRBV7-9 and TRBJ1-1; perhaps TRBD1 as D (5 bases). The CDR3 is 14 amino acids. Trimming stripped 3 bases from V and 0 bases from J, with 8 bases between. Germline CDR1 SEHNR, CDR2 FQNEAQ (reference sequence). CDR3 in DNA: TGTGCCAGCAGCTTTCAGGGATTGAACACTGAAGCTTTCTTT. Translating it yields CASSFQGLNTEAFF.

The chain has TRBV28 and TRBJ1-2; 7 bases agree with TRBD1. Germline-derived CDR1 and CDR2 are MDHEN and SYDVKM. Losses at the gene ends were 5 bases for V and 8 bases for J; bases not matched to a gene: 17. The CDR3 is made up of 16 amino acids. The CDR3 sequence is CASSPPGTAGGLGYTF. In nucleotides, the CDR3 is TGTGCCAGCAGTCCACCAGGGACAGCTGGGGGCTTAGGCTACACCTTC.

This clonotype was observed a few times. V usage is TRBV25-1 and J usage is TRBJ2-1; 12 bases are a match to TRBD2. Losses at the gene ends were 4 bases for V and 3 bases for J; bases not matched to a gene: 1. This CDR3 is built from 15 residues. The germline V gene encodes CDR1 MGHDK and CDR2 SYGVNS. In nucleotides, the CDR3 is TGTGCCAGCAGTGGGGGACTAGCGGGCTACAATGAGCAGTTCTTC. Protein sequence: CASSGGLAGYNEQFF.

By share of the sample, this clonotype is medium-sized. This chain links TRBV7-2 with TRBJ2-3; D remains ambiguous. CDR1 and CDR2 from the germline V gene are SGHTA and FQGNSA. The V end was cut by 5 bases, the J end by 6 bases, with 12 bases between. CDR3 size: 13 residues. This chain's CDR3 is CASSTTPPDTQYF. CDR3 DNA sequence: TGTGCCAGCAGCACTACGCCTCCTGATACGCAGTATTTT.

This chain links TRBV4-3 with TRBJ2-3; possible D gene TRBD2, 6 bases. This CDR3 comprises 13 residues. Per germline, CDR1 LGHNA and CDR2 YSLEER. The V gene lost 6 bases and the J gene lost 11 bases, with 18 bases spanning the gap. CDR3 residues: CASRPNPRGGQYF. CDR3 coding DNA: TGCGCCAGCAGACCAAACCCGCGGGGTGGGCAGTATTTT.

The V gene is TRBV7-9, the J gene TRBJ1-5; D is unresolved. CDR1 SEHNR and CDR2 FQNEAQ come from the germline V gene (reference sequence). This CDR3 is built from 12 residues. The V gene lost 5 bases and the J gene lost 5 bases, with 7 bases spanning the gap. The CDR3 reads CASSPDDQPQHF. DNA for the CDR3: TGTGCCAGCAGCCCCGACGATCAGCCCCAGCATTTT.

This clonotype was counted ten times or more. This rearrangement joins TRBV7-9 to TRBJ2-7, with a weak D call TRBD1 (6 bases). The CDR3 spans 15 residues. Germline V CDR1 and CDR2: SEHNR, FQNEAQ (reference sequence). The ends were cut back, 5 bases at V and 3 bases at J, with 17 bases in the middle. CDR3 DNA: TGTGCCAGCAGCAGAGGGGGAAAAGGGAGCTACGAGCAGTACTTC. Translation: CASSRGGKGSYEQYF.

This clonotype occurred a few times. The V gene is TRBV19, the J gene TRBJ2-7, with TRBD2 matching 10 bases. V lost 3 bases and J lost 4; bases outside the gene matches: 0. The CDR3 is made up of 13 amino acids. Germline V gene sequence: CDR1 LNHDA, CDR2 SQIVND (reference sequence). The CDR3 here is CASSMGLAYEQYF. The CDR3 DNA sequence: TGTGCCAGTAGTATGGGACTAGCGTACGAGCAGTACTTC.

This clonotype was counted at least ten times. The rearrangement joins TRBV18 to TRBJ2-7; D is unclear. The CDR3 length is 11 residues. Trimming took 3 bases from V and 5 from J, leaving 5 bases between them. Germline CDR1 and CDR2: KGHSH and LQKENI. CDR3 nucleotide sequence: TGTGCCAGCTCACCGTCGGACGAGCAGTACTTC. Encoded protein: CASSPSDEQYF.

Only a few counts were recorded for this clonotype. This sequence joins TRBV11-2 and TRBJ2-7, with D perhaps matching TRBD2 (6 bases). CDR3 size: 14 residues. The V and J ends lost 1 base and 7 bases respectively, with 14 bases between them. The germline gives CDR1 SGHAT, CDR2 FQNNGV. The CDR3 bases are TGTGCCAGCAGCTTAGCTACGGGGGAGCCTGAGCAGTACTTC. This gives the protein CASSLATGEPEQYF.

There are many counts of this clonotype. The J gene is TRBJ1-1, the V gene TRBV29-1, with a possible D match to TRBD1 (5 bases). Deletions cut 7 bases from V and 1 base from J, with 13 bases between. Germline V gene sequence: CDR1 SQVTM, CDR2 ANQGSEA. The CDR3 is made up of 13 amino acids. The CDR3: CSAAGPSNTEAFF. CDR3 DNA: TGCAGCGCCGCGGGACCGTCGAACACTGAAGCTTTCTTT.

This clonotype was counted at least ten times. The J gene is TRBJ2-1, the V gene TRBV5-1; no clear D. Between the trimmed V and J ends, which lost 2 bases and 5 bases, there was a span of 14 bases. Germline CDR1 SGHRS, CDR2 YFSETQ. This CDR3 contains 15 residues. The CDR3 bases are TGCGCCAGCAGCTTATCTACCCAGCCGAACAATGAGCAGTTCTTC. This gives the protein CASSLSTQPNNEQFF.

This clonotype was picked up many times. CDR3 nucleotide sequence: TGTGCCAGCAGTTACCCTAGCGGGATGCCCACCGGGGAGCTGTTTTTT. Protein: CASSYPSGMPTGELFF. J is TRBJ2-2 and V is TRBV6-2 or TRBV6-3; TRBD2 agrees at 9 bases. The CDR3 sequence is 16 residues long. The ends lost 2 bases at V and 4 bases at J; junction bases unmatched: 5. The germline V gene encodes CDR1 MNHEY and CDR2 SVGEGT.

This chain links TRBV7-6 with TRBJ2-3; the match to TRBD2 covers 11 bases. V was pared by 5 bases and J by 4 bases, with 5 bases of the junction left unmatched. CDR1 is SGHVS, CDR2 FNYEAQ, per germline. The CDR3 totals 15 residues. The CDR3 sequence: CASSQTSGSSDTQYF. The CDR3 region has the DNA TGTGCCAGCAGCCAAACTAGCGGGAGTTCAGATACGCAGTATTTT.

V usage is TRBV18 and J usage is TRBJ2-5; D gene ambiguous. V was clipped by 3 bases and J by 5 bases, with 7 bases between them. This CDR3 has 12 amino acids. The V gene's germline CDR1 is KGHSH and CDR2 LQKENI. The CDR3 coding sequence is TGTGCCAGCTCACCGGCCCTGGAGACCCAGTACTTC. Translation gives CASSPALETQYF.

In its sample, this clonotype was seen a few times. The chain is built from TRBV5-1 and TRBJ2-7, with D possibly being TRBD1 (5 bases). CDR1 and CDR2 from the germline V gene are SGHRS and YFSETQ. V shed 3 bases and J shed 7 bases, with 14 bases lying between them. This CDR3 contains 13 residues. CDR3 protein: CASSSQTVREQYF. DNA for the CDR3: TGCGCCAGCAGCTCTCAGACAGTCCGGGAGCAGTACTTC.

In this sample, this clonotype turned up once. The junction shows a germline mismatch at one end, possibly a read error. The CDR3 nucleotides read TGTACCAGCAGCCTACTAGCGGGACGTATCAATGAGCAGTTCTTC. Its translation is CTSSLLAGRINEQFF. The chain carries TRBV12-3 or TRBV12-4 and TRBJ2-1; 10 nucleotides align to TRBD2. The CDR3 covers 15 residues.

The chain employs TRBV6-1 and TRBJ2-7; 7 bases are shared with TRBD1. Germline V gene sequence: CDR1 MNHNS, CDR2 SASEGT. This CDR3 contains 13 residues. With V trimmed by 9 bases and J by 2 bases, 7 bases remained unmatched. The CDR3 bases are TGTGCCAGTAAGACAGGGTGGACCTACGAGCAGTACTTC. Translating it yields CASKTGWTYEQYF.

This clonotype was detected ten times or more. The chain is built from TRBV5-6 and TRBJ2-3; D is uncertain. Germline lookup yields CDR1 SGHDT and CDR2 YYEEEE. With 5 bases removed from V and 8 bases from J, the gap between germline ends came to 12 bases. This CDR3 has 12 amino acids. CDR3 nucleotides: TGTGCCAGCAGAGCCGACCGTGGTACGCAGTATTTT. Amino acids: CASRADRGTQYF.

As concerns this clonotype: A much larger clonotype is one base distant, so this may be a read error. This chain connects TRBV7-8 to TRBJ1-5; D not certain. The CDR3 is made up of 14 amino acids. Germline CDR1 and CDR2: SGHVS and FQNEAQ. The CDR3 DNA is TGTGCCATCAGCCCTTATGATGGCAATCAGCCCCAGCATTTT. It translates to CAISPYDGNQPQHF.